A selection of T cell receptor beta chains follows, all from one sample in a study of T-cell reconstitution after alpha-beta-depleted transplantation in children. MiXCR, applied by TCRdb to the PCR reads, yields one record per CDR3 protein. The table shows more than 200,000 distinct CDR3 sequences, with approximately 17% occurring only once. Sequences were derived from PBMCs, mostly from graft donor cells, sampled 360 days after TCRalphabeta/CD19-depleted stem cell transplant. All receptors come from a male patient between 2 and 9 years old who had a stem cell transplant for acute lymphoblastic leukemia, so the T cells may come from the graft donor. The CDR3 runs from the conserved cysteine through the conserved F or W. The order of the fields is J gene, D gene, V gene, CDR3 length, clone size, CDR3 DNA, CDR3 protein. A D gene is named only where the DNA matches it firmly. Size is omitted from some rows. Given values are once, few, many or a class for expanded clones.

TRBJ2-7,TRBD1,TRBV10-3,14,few,TGTGCCATCAGTGAGGACAGGGGATCCTACGAGCAGTACTTC,CAISEDRGSYEQYF
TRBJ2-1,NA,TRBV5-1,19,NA,TGCGCCAGCAGCTTGGCCGGGGACACCTGGGGAGTTATGTCCAATGAGCAGTTCTTC,CASSLAGDTWGVMSNEQFF
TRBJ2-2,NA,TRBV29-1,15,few,TGCAGCGTCCCCCGGTCAGAAGCGAACACCGGGGAGCTGTTTTTT,CSVPRSEANTGELFF
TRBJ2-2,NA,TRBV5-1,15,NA,TGCGCCAGCAGCTTGGACGGGGTGGACACCGGGGAGCTGTTTTTT,CASSLDGVDTGELFF
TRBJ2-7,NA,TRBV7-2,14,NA,TGTGCCAGCAGCTTGTTTGTTAATTCCTACGAGCAGTACTTC,CASSLFVNSYEQYF
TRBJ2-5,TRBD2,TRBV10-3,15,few,TGTGCCATCACCTCTAGCGGGGCTTTTCAAGAGACCCAGTACTTC,CAITSSGAFQETQYF
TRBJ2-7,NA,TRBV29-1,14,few,TGCAGCGTTGGCTTACAGCTAAACTCCTACGAGCAGTACTTC,CSVGLQLNSYEQYF
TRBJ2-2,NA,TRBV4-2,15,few,TGTGCCAGCAGCCAAGATGTAGGAGCGGCCGGGGAGCTGTTTTTT,CASSQDVGAAGELFF
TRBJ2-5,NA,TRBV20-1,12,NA,TGCAGTGCTCGGAGTCACCAAGAGACCCAGTACTTC,CSARSHQETQYF
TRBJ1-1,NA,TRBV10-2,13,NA,TGCGCCAGCAGTGAGAGGGGCTGGGCTGAAGCTTTCTTT,CASSERGWAEAFF
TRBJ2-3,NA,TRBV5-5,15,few,TGTGCCAGCAGCCCGATCCCCAGCCGCACAGATACGCAGTATTTT,CASSPIPSRTDTQYF
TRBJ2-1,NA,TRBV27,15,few,TGTGCCAGCAGGCCCCCCGGGCCTGTGGACAATGAGCAGTTCTTC,CASRPPGPVDNEQFF
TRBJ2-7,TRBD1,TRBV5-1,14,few,TGCGCCAGCAGGACCGGGACAGGGGTCTACGAGCAGTACTTC,CASRTGTGVYEQYF
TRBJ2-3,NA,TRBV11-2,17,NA,TGTGCCAGCAGCTTAGTTGGCAGCGGCCCGTTGACGGATACGCAGTATTTT,CASSLVGSGPLTDTQYF
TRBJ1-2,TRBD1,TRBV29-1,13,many,TGCAGCGTTGGGGGACAGGCCGAAGAGGGCTACACCTTC,CSVGGQAEEGYTF
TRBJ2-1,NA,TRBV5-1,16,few,TGCGCCAGCAGCTTGGAGGCACGGAGGTCTTACAATGAGCAGTTCTTC,CASSLEARRSYNEQFF
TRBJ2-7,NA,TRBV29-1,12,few,TGCAGCGTTGTAGTTGTCTCAGTAGAGCAGTACTTC,CSVVVVSVEQYF
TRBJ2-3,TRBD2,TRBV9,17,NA,TGTGCCAGCAGCGTAGAGAGTAGCGGGGTACGTTTAGATACGCAGTATTTT,CASSVESSGVRLDTQYF
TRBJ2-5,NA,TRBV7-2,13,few,TGTGCCAGCAGCTTAATCTCCCGGGAGACCCAGTACTTC,CASSLISRETQYF
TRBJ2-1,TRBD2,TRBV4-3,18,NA,TGCGCCAGCAGCCAAGACATGATAGCGGGGGGGCCTTACAATGAGCAGTTCTTC,CASSQDMIAGGPYNEQFF
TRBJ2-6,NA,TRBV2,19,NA,TGTGCCTGCAGGAGTCGGGACAAGGTCATTAGCACTGGGGCCAACGTCCTGACTTTC,CACRSRDKVISTGANVLTF
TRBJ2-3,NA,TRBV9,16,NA,TGTGCCAGCAGCCACCCCTTATTTTCTAGCACAGATACGCAGTATTTT,CASSHPLFSSTDTQYF
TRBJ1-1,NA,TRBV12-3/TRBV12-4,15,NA,TGTGCCAGCAGTCAAATGGCGGGGTTGGACACTGAAGCTTTCTTT,CASSQMAGLDTEAFF
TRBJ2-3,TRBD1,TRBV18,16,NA,TGTGCCAGCTCACAACAGGGGGCCTGGGGCACAGATACGCAGTATTTT,CASSQQGAWGTDTQYF
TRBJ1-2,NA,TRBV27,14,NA,TGTGCCAGCAGTTTAGGCACACCTAACTATGGCTACACCTTC,CASSLGTPNYGYTF
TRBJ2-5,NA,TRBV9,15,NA,TGTGCCAGCAGCCCCCTCGGACTTTCCCAAGAGACCCAGTACTTC,CASSPLGLSQETQYF
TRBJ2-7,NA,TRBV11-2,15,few,TGTGCCAGCAGCTTGGGGAGGGGGTTAGGCTACGAGCAGTACTTC,CASSLGRGLGYEQYF
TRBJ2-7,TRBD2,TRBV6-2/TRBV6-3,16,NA,TGTGCCAGCAGTTACTCCGGGGGGAATATCGGCTACGAGCAGTACTTC,CASSYSGGNIGYEQYF
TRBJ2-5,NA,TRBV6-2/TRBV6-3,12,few,TGTGCCAGCAGCCACTCTCGGGAGACCCAGTACTTC,CASSHSRETQYF
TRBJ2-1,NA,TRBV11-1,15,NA,TGTGCCAGCAGCTTTAGGGGGGGGGCCCTTAATGAGCAGTTCTTC,CASSFRGGALNEQFF
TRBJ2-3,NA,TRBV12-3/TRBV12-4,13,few,TGTGCCAGCAGCCGTCCTAGCACAGATACGCAGTATTTT,CASSRPSTDTQYF
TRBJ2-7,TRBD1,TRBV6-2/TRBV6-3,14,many,TGTGCCAGCACTCTAACCGGGACAGGGTACGAGCAGTACTTC,CASTLTGTGYEQYF
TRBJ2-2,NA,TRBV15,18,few,TGTGCCACCAGCAGAACGCCACAGCGGAGACAAGGAGCCGGGGAGCTGTTTTTT,CATSRTPQRRQGAGELFF
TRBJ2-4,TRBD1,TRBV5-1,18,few,TGCGCCAGCAGCTTCGGGGACAGTGGGTCCCCTGCCAAAAACATTCAGTACTTC,CASSFGDSGSPAKNIQYF
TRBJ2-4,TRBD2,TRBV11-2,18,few,TGTGCCAGCAGCTTACCCTGGACTAGCGGGATAGCCAAAAACATTCAGTACTTC,CASSLPWTSGIAKNIQYF
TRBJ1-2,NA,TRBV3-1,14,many,TGTGCCAGCAGCCAAGTAGGCGGACCCAATGGCTACACCTTC,CASSQVGGPNGYTF
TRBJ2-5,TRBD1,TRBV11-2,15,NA,TGTGCCAGCAGCTTAGAGGGGACAGGCCAAGAGACCCAGTACTTC,CASSLEGTGQETQYF
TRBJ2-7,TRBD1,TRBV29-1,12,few,TGCAGCGTCGGGACAGCCTCCTACGAGCAGTACTTC,CSVGTASYEQYF
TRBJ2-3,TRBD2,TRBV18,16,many,TGTGCCAGCTCTCCCACCGGGCTAGCGGGCACAGATACGCAGTATTTT,CASSPTGLAGTDTQYF
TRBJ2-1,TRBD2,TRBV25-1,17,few,TGTGCCAGCAGTGAATGGGGACTAGCGGGGAAACACAATGAGCAGTTCTTC,CASSEWGLAGKHNEQFF
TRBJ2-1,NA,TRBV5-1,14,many,TGCGCCAGCAGCTTGGCCGGCTCCAACAATGAGCAGTTCTTC,CASSLAGSNNEQFF
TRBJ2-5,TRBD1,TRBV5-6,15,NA,TGTGCCAGCAGCTTGGCCGGACAGGGAGAAGAGACCCAGTACTTC,CASSLAGQGEETQYF
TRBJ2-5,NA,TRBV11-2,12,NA,TGTGCCAGCAGCTCGCCCGGAGAGACCCAGTACTTC,CASSSPGETQYF
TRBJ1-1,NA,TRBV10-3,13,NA,TGTGCCATCACCGAGGATTCGAACACTGAAGCTTTCTTT,CAITEDSNTEAFF
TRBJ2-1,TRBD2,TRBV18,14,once,TGTGCCAGCTCACCACTAGCGGGCTACAATGAGCAGTTCTTC,CASSPLAGYNEQFF
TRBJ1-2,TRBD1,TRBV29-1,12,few,TGCAGCCTTCAGGGACAGGACCAAGGCTACACCTTC,CSLQGQDQGYTF
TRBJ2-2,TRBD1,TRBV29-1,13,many,TGCAGCGGGCTAGGACAGGGGACCGGGGAGCTGTTTTTT,CSGLGQGTGELFF
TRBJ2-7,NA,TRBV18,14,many,TGTGCCAGCTCACCAACTGGCAGGATCCACGAGCAGTACTTC,CASSPTGRIHEQYF
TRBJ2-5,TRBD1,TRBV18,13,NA,TGTGCCAGCTCACCGAGGACAGGAGAGACCCAGTACTTC,CASSPRTGETQYF
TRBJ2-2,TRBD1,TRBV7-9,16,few,TGTGCCAGCAGCGCCACCGGGACAGGTCACACCGGGGAGCTGTTTTTT,CASSATGTGHTGELFF
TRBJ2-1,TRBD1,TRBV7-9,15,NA,TGTGCCAGCACCAGCCCCAGGGGGCCCTACAATGAGCAGTTCTTC,CASTSPRGPYNEQFF
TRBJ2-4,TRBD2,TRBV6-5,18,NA,TGTGCCAGCAGTTCACGCTGGGCCAGCGGGGGGCCCGAAAACATTCAGTACTTC,CASSSRWASGGPENIQYF
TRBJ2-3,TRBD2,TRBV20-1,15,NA,TGCAGTGCAAAACTCGGACTAGTTAGCACAGATACGCAGTATTTT,CSAKLGLVSTDTQYF
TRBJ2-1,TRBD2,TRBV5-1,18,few,TGCGCCAGCAGCTTGGTGGGGAGCGGGGGCCTCTCCTACAATGAGCAGTTCTTC,CASSLVGSGGLSYNEQFF
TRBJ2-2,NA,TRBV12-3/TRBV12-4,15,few,TGTGCCAGCAGTTTAGTCGGCGGGCTCACCGGGGAGCTGTTTTTT,CASSLVGGLTGELFF